The rows below give T cell receptor beta chains drawn from one sample of a study of a mutant IDH1 vaccine in newly diagnosed glioma. No antigen is known for these receptors. The assay was immunoSEQ multiplex PCR, and TCRdb's table has in-frame clones only and misses some. The sample has around 120,000 clones; roughly 75% are singletons. This sample comprised PBMCs, obtained from a glioma patient whose treatment included an IDH1 peptide vaccine. These receptors all come from a man in his forties or fifties with glioma. Both conserved end residues are part of each CDR3. A D gene is named only where the DNA matches it firmly. The size field is filled for only some rows; it gives once, few, many or a size class.

v_call	j_call	d_call	clone_size	cdr3_nt	cdr3_aa
TRBV11-3	TRBJ2-1	TRBD2	-	TGTGCCAGCAGCTTCTCCACTAGCGGGAGAGGCCCCAATGAGCAGTTCTTC	CASSFSTSGRGPNEQFF
TRBV18	TRBJ2-5	-	-	TGTGCCAGCTCACGGGGAACAATGGAGACCCAGTACTTC	CASSRGTMETQYF
TRBV11-2	TRBJ1-1	-	-	TGTGCCAGCAGCTTTGGATATGAGAACACTGAAGCTTTCTTT	CASSFGYENTEAFF
TRBV5-1	TRBJ2-2	-	-	TGCGCCAGCAGCCCCGGGGGCTTAGACACCGGGGAGCTGTTTTTT	CASSPGGLDTGELFF
TRBV7-8	TRBJ2-3	TRBD1	-	TGTGCCAGCAGCCCTCGACAGGGAAGCACAGATACGCAGTATTTT	CASSPRQGSTDTQYF
TRBV7-3	TRBJ2-3	TRBD2	-	TGTGCCAGCAGCTTAACGCCTAGCGGGAGATCAACAGATACGCAGTATTTT	CASSLTPSGRSTDTQYF
TRBV7-6	TRBJ2-5	-	-	TGTGCCAGCAGCCGAGCTCGGGGGCTCGAGACCCAGTACTTC	CASSRARGLETQYF
TRBV25-1	TRBJ1-1	TRBD1	few	TGTGCCAGCAGTCAGGGGGCGCGTTCTGAAGCTTTCTTT	CASSQGARSEAFF
TRBV7-6	TRBJ1-4	TRBD1	-	TGTGCCAGCAGCACCTGGACAGGGAGTGTCAATGAAAAACTGTTTTTT	CASSTWTGSVNEKLFF
TRBV7-8	TRBJ1-2	-	-	TGTGCCAGCAGCTCGGGGCCGAGAAACTATGGCTACACCTTC	CASSSGPRNYGYTF
TRBV5-1	TRBJ2-7	TRBD1	-	TGCGCCAGCAGCTTACAGGGGTTCAAGTACGAGCAGTACTTC	CASSLQGFKYEQYF
TRBV29-1	TRBJ1-2	TRBD1	-	TGCAGCGTTGCCGGGACAGGGTATGGCTACACCTTC	CSVAGTGYGYTF
TRBV9	TRBJ2-3	TRBD1	-	TGTGCCAGCAGCGTAGTAGGGGGCGACACAGATACGCAGTATTTT	CASSVVGGDTDTQYF
TRBV5-1	TRBJ2-7	TRBD2	-	TGCGCCAGCAGCGCCCCGGGACTAGCGGGTTCCGAGCAGTACTTC	CASSAPGLAGSEQYF
TRBV14	TRBJ1-2	-	-	TGTGCCAGCAGCCAAGAGGTCGGTCCGGCGGGCGGCTACACCTTC	CASSQEVGPAGGYTF
TRBV7-9	TRBJ2-5	-	-	TGTGCCAGCAGCTTAGACCCCCAGACGTGGATCAAAGAGACCCAGTACTTC	CASSLDPQTWIKETQYF
TRBV5-6	TRBJ1-1	-	-	TGTGCCAGCAGCGCCAACAGGGCTCCGGAAGCTTTCTTT	CASSANRAPEAFF
TRBV5-4	TRBJ1-2	-	few	TGTGCCAGCAGCCCCCGGGGGGGCTCGGCTAACTATGGCTACACCTTC	CASSPRGGSANYGYTF
TRBV30	TRBJ2-7	TRBD1	-	TGTGCCTGGAGTACCCCGGGGACAGGGGGCGGGCAGTACTTC	CAWSTPGTGGGQYF
TRBV4-3	TRBJ1-1	TRBD1	-	TGCGCCAGCAGCCAAGAAGGGACAGGGGTCGACACTGAAGCTTTCTTT	CASSQEGTGVDTEAFF
TRBV5-4	TRBJ2-7	TRBD2	once	TGTGCCAGCAGCCCCGGGACTAGCGCCTCCTACGAGCAGTACTTC	CASSPGTSASYEQYF
TRBV29-1	TRBJ2-5	-	-	TGCAGCGTTGAACAATACCGGAGGGAGACCCAGTACTTC	CSVEQYRRETQYF
TRBV9	TRBJ2-6	TRBD2	few	TGTGCCAGCAGCCTCGCGGGACTAGGCCATGCCTCCCCTGGGGCCAACGTCCTGACTTTC	CASSLAGLGHASPGANVLTF
TRBV2	TRBJ1-1	-	-	TGTGCCAGTAGTTCTAGGGAGAACACTGAAGCTTTCTTT	CASSSRENTEAFF
TRBV4-2	TRBJ2-1	-	-	TGTGCCAGCAGCCAAGTGGTCGGAAAACTCTACAATGAGCAGTTCTTC	CASSQVVGKLYNEQFF
TRBV5-4	TRBJ2-7	-	-	TGTGCCAGCAGCTCCCGGGAGGGGGCGTTCTACGAGCAGTACTTC	CASSSREGAFYEQYF
TRBV28	TRBJ1-3	-	-	TGTGCCAGCAGTCCCGCGGGACGTACTTCTGGAAACACCATATATTTT	CASSPAGRTSGNTIYF
TRBV15	TRBJ1-4	TRBD1	-	TGTGCCACCAGCCGAACAGGGGGGAGTGAAAAACTGTTTTTT	CATSRTGGSEKLFF
TRBV6-5	TRBJ2-7	-	-	TGTGCCAGCAGCTCCGACACGATCCCCTACGAGCAGTACTTC	CASSSDTIPYEQYF
TRBV7-6	TRBJ2-1	TRBD2	-	TGTGCCAGCAGTCCCAGCGGGGGGGCGTCCAATGAGCAGTTCTTC	CASSPSGGASNEQFF
TRBV5-4	TRBJ1-3	TRBD1	-	TGTGCCAGCAGCCGGGGGACAGGGGCGACCTCTGGAAACACCATATATTTT	CASSRGTGATSGNTIYF
TRBV5-5	TRBJ1-1	-	-	TGTGCCAGCAGCTTGGGGCAGGGGAGGACTGAAGCTTTCTTT	CASSLGQGRTEAFF
TRBV4-3	TRBJ1-2	TRBD1	few	TGCGCCAGCAGCCAGGACATCCCAGGGACAGGGGCTACCACACTACGGGGCTACACCTTC	CASSQDIPGTGATTLRGYTF
TRBV29-1	TRBJ2-1	-	-	TGCAGCGTTGAAAGATTTAGTTCCTACAATGAGCAGTTCTTC	CSVERFSSYNEQFF
TRBV2	TRBJ1-4	-	-	TGTGCCAGCACTCGTCAGGGCGGCGAAAAACTGTTTTTT	CASTRQGGEKLFF
TRBV7-2	TRBJ2-7	-	-	TGTGCCAGCAGCAGACAGAAGGTCTACGAGCAGTACTTC	CASSRQKVYEQYF
TRBV28	TRBJ1-1	-	-	TGTGCCAGCACCGAGGGGCGGGGGCTGAACACTGAAGCTTTCTTT	CASTEGRGLNTEAFF
TRBV6-5	TRBJ1-1	TRBD1	-	TGTGCCAGCAGTTTCATCCTCGGACAGGGGATAAATGAAGCTTTCTTT	CASSFILGQGINEAFF
TRBV25-1	TRBJ1-2	TRBD1	-	TGTGCCAGATTACCGGGACAGGGGCGCCCAATGGGCTACACCTTC	CARLPGQGRPMGYTF
TRBV5-1	TRBJ2-7	-	-	TGCGCCAGCAGCTTCTTATCCCAGAGCTCCTACGAGCAGTACTTC	CASSFLSQSSYEQYF
TRBV18	TRBJ1-1	-	-	TGTGCCAGCCAAAAGGACAAGAACACTGAAGCTTTCTTT	CASQKDKNTEAFF
TRBV7-2	TRBJ2-6	-	-	TGTGCCAGCAGCTTAAGGGCCGTCTCTGGGGCCAACGTCCTGACTTTC	CASSLRAVSGANVLTF
TRBV23-1	TRBJ1-5	-	-	TGCGCCAGGGGCGTAGGAGGCAGCAAGATAGATAGCAATCAGCCCCAGCATTTT	CARGVGGSKIDSNQPQHF
TRBV20-1	TRBJ2-5	-	-	TGCAGTGCTAGTCCCGAGGCCCAGTACTTC	CSASPEAQYF
TRBV7-2	TRBJ2-3	-	few	TGTGCCAGCAGCTTCGGAGGGGGGTCAGATACGCAGTATTTT	CASSFGGGSDTQYF
TRBV7-2	TRBJ2-7	TRBD1	-	TGTGCCAGCAGCTTCCGACAGGGAGTCCGCCTCGAGCAGTACTTC	CASSFRQGVRLEQYF
TRBV28	TRBJ2-2	TRBD2	few	TGTGCCAGCAGTTCGTTACGTAGCGGGAGGGCCACCGGGGAGCTGTTTTTT	CASSSLRSGRATGELFF
TRBV6-1	TRBJ2-3	-	-	TGTGCCAGCAGTGAAAAGGGAGGAGTAGACGCAGATACGCAGTATTTT	CASSEKGGVDADTQYF
TRBV6-6	TRBJ2-1	-	-	TGTGCCAGCAGCCTTGGGGGGATCTCCTACAATGAGCAGTTCTTC	CASSLGGISYNEQFF
TRBV18	TRBJ2-7	-	-	TGTGCCAGCTCACCGATCAGGGCGATTAACGAGCAGTACTTC	CASSPIRAINEQYF
TRBV5-6	TRBJ2-6	-	-	TGTGCCAGCAGCTCGTTCACCGGGGCTGGGGCCAACGTCCTGACTTTC	CASSSFTGAGANVLTF
TRBV27	TRBJ1-3	-	-	TGTGCCAGCAGGGAGTACGGGAGCTCTGGAAACACCATATATTTT	CASREYGSSGNTIYF
TRBV21-1	TRBJ2-3	-	-	TGTGCCAGCAGCCTCGGTGTGGGACCAGATACGCAGTATTTT	CASSLGVGPDTQYF
TRBV7-2	TRBJ1-1	TRBD1	-	TGTGCCAGCAGCAAAGCGTCAGGGGGCGCCTATGAAGCTTTCTTT	CASSKASGGAYEAFF